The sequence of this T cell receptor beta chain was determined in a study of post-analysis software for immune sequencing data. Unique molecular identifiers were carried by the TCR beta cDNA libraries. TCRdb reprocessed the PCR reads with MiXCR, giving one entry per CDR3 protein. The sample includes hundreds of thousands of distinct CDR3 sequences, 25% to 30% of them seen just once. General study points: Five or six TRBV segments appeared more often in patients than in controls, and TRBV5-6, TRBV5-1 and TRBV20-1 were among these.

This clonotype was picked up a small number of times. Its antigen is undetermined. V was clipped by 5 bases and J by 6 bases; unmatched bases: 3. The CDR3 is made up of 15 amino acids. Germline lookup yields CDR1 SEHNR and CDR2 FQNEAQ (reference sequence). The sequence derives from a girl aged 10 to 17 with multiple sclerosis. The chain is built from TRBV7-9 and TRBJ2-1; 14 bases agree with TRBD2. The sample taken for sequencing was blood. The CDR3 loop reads CASSQGLAGVNEQFF. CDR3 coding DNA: TGTGCCAGCAGCCAGGGACTAGCGGGAGTCAATGAGCAGTTCTTC. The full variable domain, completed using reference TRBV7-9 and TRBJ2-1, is DTGVSQNPRHKITKRGQNVTFRCDPISEHNRLYWYRQTLGQGPEFLTYFQNEAQLEKSRLLSDRFSAERPKGSFSTLEIQRTEQGDSAMYLCASSQGLAGVNEQFFGPGTRLTVL.